This T cell receptor beta chain was found in a study of shared clonotypes between healthy human individuals. The method was immunoSEQ multiplex PCR; TCRdb's version includes in-frame clones alone and lacks a portion of them. The table has roughly 2,500,000 clones, over 85% seen once; the top ten hold 0.36%. Study-level results: Larger estimated richness was generally recorded for naive subsets relative to memory subsets. Depth was large, yet rarefaction showed that sorted-subset sequencing was incomplete.

In regard to this clone: The antigen remains unidentified.

Only Caucasian adults living in Nashville, Tennessee served as donors. Naive CD45RA+ and memory CD45RA-negative subsets were split from CD4+ cells. This TCR was sampled from a man aged 18 to 35 in good health. Some clones in this sample may be carry-over from other donors' samples. Sample: naive CD4+ T cells from PBMCs. Described subset: CD45RA+ positively selected.

The CDR3 here is CASSYARTGGHGYTF. The CDR3 nucleotides are TGTGCCAGCAGTTACGCAAGGACAGGGGGCCATGGCTACACCTTC. This chain joins TRBV6-5 and TRBJ1-2, with 11 bases fitting TRBD1. The CDR3 has 15 amino acids. V dropped 2 bases and J dropped 6; count of bases not matched to a gene: 5. Germline CDR1 reads MNHEY; CDR2 reads SVGAGI.